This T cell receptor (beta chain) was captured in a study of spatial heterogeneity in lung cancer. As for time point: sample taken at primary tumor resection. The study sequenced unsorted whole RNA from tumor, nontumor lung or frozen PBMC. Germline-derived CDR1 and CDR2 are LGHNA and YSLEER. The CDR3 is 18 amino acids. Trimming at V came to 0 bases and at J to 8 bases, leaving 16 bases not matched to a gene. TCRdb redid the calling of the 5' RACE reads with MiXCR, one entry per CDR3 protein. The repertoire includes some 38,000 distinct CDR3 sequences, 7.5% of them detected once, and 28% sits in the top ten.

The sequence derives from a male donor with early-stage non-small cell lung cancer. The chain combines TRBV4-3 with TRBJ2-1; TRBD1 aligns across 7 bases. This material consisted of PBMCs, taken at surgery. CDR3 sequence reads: CASSQESTAVRGSDEQFF. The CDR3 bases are TGCGCCAGCAGCCAAGAGAGCACGGCGGTCAGGGGGAGCGATGAGCAGTTCTTC.